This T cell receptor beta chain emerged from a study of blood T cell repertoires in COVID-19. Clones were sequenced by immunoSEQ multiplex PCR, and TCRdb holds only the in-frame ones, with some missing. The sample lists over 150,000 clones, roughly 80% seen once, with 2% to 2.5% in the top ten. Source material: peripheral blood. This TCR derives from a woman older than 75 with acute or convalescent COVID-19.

CDR3 sequence reads: CASTLSGREDEQFF. The CDR3 DNA reads TGTGCCAGCACCTTGAGCGGGAGGGAGGATGAGCAGTTCTTC. V usage is TRBV11-2 and J usage is TRBJ2-1; 10 bases agree with TRBD2. With 7 bases clipped from V and 8 bases from J, the junction kept 8 bases outside the gene matches. Germline CDR1 reads SGHAT; CDR2 reads FQNNGV. There are 14 residues in the CDR3.